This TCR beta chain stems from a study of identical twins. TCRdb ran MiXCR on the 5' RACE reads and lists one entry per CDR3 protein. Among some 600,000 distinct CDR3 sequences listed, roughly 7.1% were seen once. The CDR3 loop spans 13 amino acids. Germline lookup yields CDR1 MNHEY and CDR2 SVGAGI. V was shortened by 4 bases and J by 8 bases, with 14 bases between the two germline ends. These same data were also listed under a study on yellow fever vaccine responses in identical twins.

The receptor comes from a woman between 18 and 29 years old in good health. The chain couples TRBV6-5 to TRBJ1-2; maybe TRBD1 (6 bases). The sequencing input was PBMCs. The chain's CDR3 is CASSFRSGVGYTF. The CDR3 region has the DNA TGTGCCAGCAGTTTCAGATCAGGGGTCGGCTACACCTTC.